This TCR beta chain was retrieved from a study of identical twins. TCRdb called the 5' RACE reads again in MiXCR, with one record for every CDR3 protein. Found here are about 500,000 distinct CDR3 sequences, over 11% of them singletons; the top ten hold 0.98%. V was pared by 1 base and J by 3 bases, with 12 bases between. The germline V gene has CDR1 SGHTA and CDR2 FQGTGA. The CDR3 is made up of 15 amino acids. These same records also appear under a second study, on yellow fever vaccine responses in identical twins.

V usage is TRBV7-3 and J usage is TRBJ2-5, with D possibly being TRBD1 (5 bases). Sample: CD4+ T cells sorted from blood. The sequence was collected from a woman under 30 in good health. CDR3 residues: CASSLNGRVEETQYF. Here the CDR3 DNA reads TGTGCCAGCAGCTTAAACGGCAGGGTGGAAGAGACCCAGTACTTC.